The clone carrying this TCR beta chain has just one count. Its antigen is still unknown. Trimming removed 3 bases at V and 4 bases at J, with 8 bases between. Per germline, CDR1 LGHNT and CDR2 FRNRAP. The CDR3 consists of 13 residues. The record originates from a study of T cell responses to AZD1222 COVID-19 vaccine. Across the study: Pooling covered second doses at about 4 or about 12 weeks. Regarding the study as a whole: Possibly, clonal diversity was underestimated; donors were largely white British and included more females.

Method: immunoSEQ multiplex PCR; TCRdb's copy keeps in-frame clones and lacks some. Of around 160,000 clones listed, roughly 94% were seen once; the top ten hold about 0.64%. This TCR was recovered from an adult in good health. The sample was peripheral blood, taken on day 0 of AZD1222 vaccination. The V gene is TRBV12-5, the J gene TRBJ2-3; TRBD1 might be the D (6 bases). The CDR3 spells CASGLQGADTQYF. Here the CDR3 DNA reads TGTGCTAGTGGTTTACAGGGAGCAGATACGCAGTATTTT. Together with reference TRBV12-5 and TRBJ2-3, the CDR3 gives the full variable domain: DARVTQTPRHKVTEMGQEVTMRCQPILGHNTVFWYRQTMMQGLELLAYFRNRAPLDDSGMPKDRFSAEMPDATLATLKIQPSEPRDSAVYFCASGLQGADTQYFGPGTRLTVL.